A single sample is the source of the 13 T cell receptor beta chains below, sequenced in a study of technical replicates of blood from several donors (dated 2017 in TCRdb). Libraries were constructed by the immunoSEQ multiplex PCR assay. TCRdb stores this immuneACCESS table with in-frame sequences only. Part of the clones is absent; in the studies checked, under half of the shortfall reflects unresolved V genes, and no reason is known for the rest. The sample table lists 75,000 to 95,000 clones, about nine tenths of them with a count of one. The ten most abundant clones make up approximately 0.41% of the sample. The specimen sequenced was T cells isolated from PBMCs. These receptors came from a human donor in good health.

The chain recombines TRBV11-2 with TRBJ2-7; no reliable D call. Germline V gene lookup returns CDR1 SGHAT and CDR2 FQNNGV. The length of the CDR3 is 13 residues. Trimming took 10 bases from V and 2 from J, leaving 15 bases between them. CDR3 sequence (DNA): TGTGCCACTCTTGGGCCCAGAGCCTACGAGCAGTACTTC. Amino acids: CATLGPRAYEQYF.

This chain uses TRBV27 with TRBJ2-2; no firm D call. This CDR3 comprises 14 residues. CDR1 MNHEY and CDR2 SMNVEV come from the germline V gene (reference sequence). V lost 3 bases to trimming and J lost 3 bases, with 8 bases between them. The DNA of the CDR3 is TGTGCCAGCAGTTTTGGCCGATACACCGGGGAGCTGTTTTTT. Its protein product is CASSFGRYTGELFF.

The chain links TRBV27 to TRBJ2-7, with 10 bases identical to TRBD2. There are 16 residues in the CDR3. V lost 0 bases to trimming and J lost 2 bases; unmatched junction nucleotides: 4. The germline gives CDR1 MNHEY, CDR2 SMNVEV (reference sequence). CDR3 DNA: TGTGCCAGCAGTTTATCAATAGCGGGAGGTACCTACGAGCAGTACTTC. Translating it yields CASSLSIAGGTYEQYF.

V gene TRBV19 combines with J gene TRBJ2-1; TRBD2 matches 7 bases. The CDR3 extends over 17 amino acids. V gave up 4 bases and J gave up 4 bases; unmatched junction bases: 13. Germline assignment: CDR1 LNHDA and CDR2 SQIVND (reference sequence). The CDR3, as DNA: TGTGCCAGTAGTAAACTAGCGATCCAACAGCCTTACAATGAGCAGTTCTTC. It codes for CASSKLAIQQPYNEQFF.

The rearrangement uses TRBV29-1 and TRBJ2-2; 7 bases align to TRBD1. V lost 4 bases to trimming and J lost 4 bases; unmatched junction nucleotides: 6. The germline V gene encodes CDR1 SQVTM and CDR2 ANQGSEA. The length of the CDR3 is 14 residues. The CDR3 DNA sequence: TGCAGCGTTGGACAGGGTAGAACCACCGGGGAGCTGTTTTTT. Translating gives CSVGQGRTTGELFF.

A note on this clone: The junction shows a germline mismatch at one end, possibly a read error. Other DNA sequences in this specimen translate into the identical CDR3. This chain connects TRBV9 to TRBJ2-7; tentatively, D is TRBD1 (5 bases). This CDR3 has 15 amino acids. The germline V gene has CDR1 SGDLS and CDR2 YYNGEE. The DNA of the CDR3 is TGTGCCAGCAGTGTAGGGCAGGGTCCCCTCTACGAGCAGTACTTC. Protein product: CASSVGQGPLYEQYF. Variable domain in full (rest from reference TRBV9 and TRBJ2-7): DSGVTQTPKHLITATGQRVTLRCSPRSGDLSVYWYQQSLDQGLQFLIQYYNGEERAKGNILERFSAQQFPDLHSELNLSSLELGDSALYFCASSVGQGPLYEQYFGPGTRLTVT.

The chain has TRBV30 and TRBJ1-2; no definite D call. The germline CDR1 and CDR2 sequences are GTSNPN and SVGIG (reference sequence). V was clipped by 3 bases and J by 4 bases, with 12 bases between them. The CDR3 is made up of 13 amino acids. In DNA form, the CDR3 reads TGTGCCTGGAGAGGGATTCGGGGCTATGGCTACACCTTC. Protein: CAWRGIRGYGYTF.

V is TRBV7-2 and J is TRBJ2-1; D ambiguous. Trimming left V 2 bases short and J 10 bases short, with 9 bases between. CDR3 length: 12 amino acids. CDR1 SGHTA and CDR2 FQGNSA come from the germline V gene. CDR3 region: CASSLPQNEQFF. CDR3 in DNA: TGTGCCAGCAGCTTACCCCAGAACGAGCAGTTCTTC.

This clone was seen only once. The gene calls are TRBV4-1 and TRBJ2-2, with a possible D match to TRBD1 (6 bases). V gave up 0 bases and J gave up 1 base, with 9 bases separating them. CDR1 is MGHRA, CDR2 YSYEKL, per germline. The CDR3 is 16 residues long. CDR3 residues: CASSQDPDRNTGELFF. The CDR3 nucleotides read TGCGCCAGCAGCCAAGACCCGGACAGGAACACCGGGGAGCTGTTTTTT.

This clone was picked up one time. J is TRBJ1-5 and V is TRBV19, with D hard to call. V lost 0 bases and J 5 bases, leaving 11 bases between the germline ends. Germline CDR1 LNHDA, CDR2 SQIVND (reference sequence). The CDR3 loop spans 15 amino acids. The CDR3 nucleotides are TGTGCCAGTAGTATAGACAGCTGGGCAGATCAGCCCCAGCATTTT. Amino acids: CASSIDSWADQPQHF.

The chain combines TRBV5-6 with TRBJ1-2, with D possibly being TRBD1 (6 bases). CDR1 and CDR2 from the germline V gene are SGHDT and YYEEEE. The V and J ends lost 0 bases and 4 bases respectively, with 16 bases between them. CDR3 length equals 16 residues. The CDR3 nucleotides are TGTGCCAGCAGCTTGGACAGGGCCGCCTTCGTCTATGGCTACACCTTC. Residues: CASSLDRAAFVYGYTF.

V usage is TRBV9 and J usage is TRBJ1-2; 8 nucleotides line up with TRBD1. The V segment lost 0 bases and the J segment 8 bases; nucleotides outside the gene matches: 3. CDR1 is SGDLS, CDR2 YYNGEE, per germline. The length of the CDR3 is 13 residues. CDR3 amino acids: CASSVGTGIGYTF. In nucleotides, the CDR3 is TGTGCCAGCAGCGTAGGGACAGGGATCGGCTACACCTTC.

This clone was recorded a few times. The J gene is TRBJ1-1, the V gene TRBV10-3; D possibly corresponds to TRBD1 (6 bases). Trimming removed 3 bases from V and 0 bases from J, with 8 bases in between. Germline V gene data show CDR1 as ENHRY and CDR2 as SYGVKD. CDR3 length equals 14 residues. CDR3: CAISDRGMNTEAFF. The CDR3 coding sequence is TGTGCCATCAGTGATAGGGGGATGAACACTGAAGCTTTCTTT.